This T cell receptor beta chain was observed in a study of regulatory T cells in long-lasting Graves disease. Time point reported: persistent/refractory GD, antithyroid drugs over 5 years with positive TRAb. RNA extracted from PBMCs served as the sequencing template. V lost 5 bases to trimming and J lost 4 bases; unmatched junction nucleotides: 11. The CDR3 is 15 amino acids. Germline V gene sequence: CDR1 SQVTM, CDR2 ANQGSEA. Arm-PCR of CDR3 regions and iRepertoire HTBI primers were the basis on which TCR beta libraries were built. TCRdb reanalysed the multiplex PCR reads using MiXCR and keeps one entry per CDR3 protein. The table lists 450,000 or so distinct CDR3 sequences, roughly 20% of them singletons. This clonotype appeared a few times.

The V gene is TRBV29-1, the J gene TRBJ2-7; 10 positions match TRBD2. This sequence was found in a female donor with Graves disease. The sequencing here drew on peripheral blood mononuclear cells (PBMCs), taken when the disease was refractory, from a patient treated with antithyroid drugs. Here the CDR3 DNA reads TGCAGCGTTTCCGGGGGGGCTAGCGGGAGTTACGAGCAGTACTTC. The encoded protein is CSVSGGASGSYEQYF.